This T cell receptor (beta chain) appears in the sequencing data of a study of cytomegalovirus exposure and HLA in healthy donors. The CDR3 consists of 13 residues. V lost 5 bases, J lost 2 bases, and 7 bases lay in between. Germline CDR1 is SGHTA and CDR2 is FQGNSA. The PCR used 60 Vbeta and 13 Jbeta primers. The data were produced by immunoSEQ multiplex PCR, yet TCRdb's version contains in-frame clones alone and is incomplete. Found here are tens of thousands of clones, roughly 73% of them singletons; the top ten hold about 4%. Findings and caveats of the study: Among TCR sequences, most were rare, though some public TCRs appeared in many donors. When analyzed later, a missense DCLRE1C variant was found to be linked to TCR beta V- and J-gene trimming.

In the case of this clone: The target antigen is unknown.

The sequencing input was PBMCs. The sequence derives from a woman aged 35 to 49 in good health and CMV-seronegative. The chain links TRBV7-2 to TRBJ1-5; the D is unclear. CDR3 sequence: CASSTGGNQPQHF. The DNA for the CDR3 is TGTGCCAGCAGCACCGGTGGCAATCAGCCCCAGCATTTT.